This TCR beta chain was identified in a study of blood T cell repertoires in COVID-19. Data came from immunoSEQ multiplex PCR; TCRdb stores just in-frame clones and leaves some out. The data contain approximately 200,000 clones, around 79% of them singletons. Trimming removed 0 bases at V and 3 bases at J, with 6 bases between. Per germline, CDR1 SGHAT and CDR2 FQNNGV. The CDR3 is 14 residues long. A Seattle source enrolled patients during active infection and followed them longitudinally. The TCR originated in a woman in her 40s with COVID-19, enrolled during active disease. This chain uses TRBV11-2 with TRBJ1-3; D unclear. The source material was peripheral blood. Here the CDR3 reads CASSLDRGGNTIYF. For the CDR3, the DNA is TGTGCCAGCAGCTTAGATCGAGGTGGAAACACCATATATTTT.